Below, 5 T cell receptor beta chains from the same sample are listed, as sequenced in a study of blood T cell repertoires in COVID-19. Data came from immunoSEQ multiplex PCR; TCRdb stores just in-frame clones and leaves some out. This table holds roughly 200,000 clones, around four fifths found once. Input material: peripheral blood. The receptors come from a man in his forties with active or convalescent COVID-19.

The chain recombines TRBV30 with TRBJ2-1, with 8 bases fitting TRBD2. Germline CDR1 reads GTSNPN; CDR2 reads SVGIG (reference sequence). This CDR3 comprises 13 residues. Trimming cost V 8 bases and J 9 bases; bases outside gene matches: 12. This CDR3 reads CAARGLGFGEQFF. The CDR3 nucleotides are TGTGCCGCCCGGGGACTAGGGTTCGGTGAGCAGTTCTTC.

The V call is TRBV3-1 (or the pseudogene TRBV3-2), the J call TRBJ2-2; the D gene is possibly TRBD2 (5 bases). Germline V gene data show CDR1 as LGHDT and CDR2 as YNNKEL (reference sequence). Between the trimmed V and J ends, which lost 2 bases and 0 bases, there was a span of 10 bases. CDR3 length: 16 residues. The CDR3 DNA is TGTGCCAGCAGCCAATATGAGGGAGCGAACACCGGGGAGCTGTTTTTT. Translating gives CASSQYEGANTGELFF.

The chain links TRBV19 to TRBJ2-2; possibly TRBD1 for D (6 bases). This CDR3 has 14 residues. V shed 4 bases and J shed 9 bases, with 15 bases lying between them. Germline V gives CDR1 LNHDA, CDR2 SQIVND (reference sequence). The CDR3 here is CASSNTGLSRELFF. Written as DNA, the CDR3 is TGTGCCAGTAGTAATACAGGGTTGTCCCGGGAGCTGTTTTTT. Looking up the rest from reference TRBV19 and TRBJ2-2 gives the full variable domain: DGGITQSPKYLFRKEGQNVTLSCEQNLNHDAMYWYRQDPGQGLRLIYYSQIVNDFQKGDIAEGYSVSREKKESFPLTVTSAQKNPTAFYLCASSNTGLSRELFFGEGSRLTVL.

V usage is TRBV4-1 and J usage is TRBJ1-1; D is uncertain. Looked up from germline, CDR1 is MGHRA and CDR2 is YSYEKL. The V end was cut by 4 bases, the J end by 1 base, with 13 bases between. CDR3 size: 15 residues. Written as DNA, the CDR3 is TGCGCCAGCAGCCCCACAGCTTTCCCGAACACTGAAGCTTTCTTT. It specifies CASSPTAFPNTEAFF.

The chain uses TRBV6-5 and TRBJ1-1; D gene unclear. Trimming pared 8 bases from V and 2 bases from J, leaving 15 bases between. The CDR3 contains 14 residues. Germline CDR1 MNHEY, CDR2 SVGAGI. The CDR3 loop reads CASPTEGRNTEAFF. The CDR3 DNA follows: TGTGCCAGCCCCACCGAAGGGAGAAACACTGAAGCTTTCTTT.